This T cell receptor beta chain is from a study of T cell repertoires in aging, cancer and after chemotherapy. Study-level findings and limits: Immunological memory after chemotherapy cannot be judged from the repertoire data.

The CDR3 spans 15 residues. The germline V gene has CDR1 MNHEY and CDR2 SVGAGI. The V and J ends lost 5 bases and 2 bases respectively, with 13 bases between them. A mixed TRB-A/B primer pool amplified rearranged TRB by multiplex touch-down PCR. MiXCR, run by TCRdb on the multiplex PCR reads, gives a single entry per CDR3 protein. This sample has fewer than 2,000 distinct CDR3 sequences, with roughly half found just once. There are a few counts of this clonotype. No antigen is known for it. The template was genomic DNA from peripheral blood, not RNA. This chain links TRBV6-5 with TRBJ1-5, with D unresolved. Specimen: blood. The TCR comes from a human donor with a solid tumor. CDR3 DNA sequence: TGTGCCAGCAGTGAATCGGGCGTGGGCAATCAGCCCCAGCATTTT. Translated: CASSESGVGNQPQHF.